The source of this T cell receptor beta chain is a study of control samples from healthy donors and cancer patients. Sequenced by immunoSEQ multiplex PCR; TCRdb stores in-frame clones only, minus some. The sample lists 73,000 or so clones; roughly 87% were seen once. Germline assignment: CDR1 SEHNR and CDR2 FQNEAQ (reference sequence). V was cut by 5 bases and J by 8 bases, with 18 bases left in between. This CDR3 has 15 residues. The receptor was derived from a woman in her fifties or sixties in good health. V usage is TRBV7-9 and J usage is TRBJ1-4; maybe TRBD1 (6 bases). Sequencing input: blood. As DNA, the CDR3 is TGTGCCAGCAGCCCCGCAACAGGGTTGGGGGAAAAACTGTTTTTT. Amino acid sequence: CASSPATGLGEKLFF.